This T cell receptor beta chain was captured in a study of blood T cells in healthy people across ages. For the second PCR, which ran for 7 to 11 cycles, a sample-barcoded 5' primer and a J-beta primer mix were used. At least 2.5 million CDR3-containing paired-end reads were obtained per sample. One entry per CDR3 protein results from TCRdb running MiXCR on the 5' RACE reads. The table includes more than 1,000,000 distinct CDR3 sequences, almost 25% detected once. The CDR3 sequence is 16 residues long. CDR1 and CDR2 from the germline V gene are SGHRS and YFSETQ. V lost 5 bases, J lost 4 bases, and 21 bases lay in between. These data also formed part of another study, on T cells of mothers and their children. That study adds: Donation came from three healthy Caucasian mothers together with their six children. Among related mother-child pairs, overlap was slightly higher than in unrelated pairs, though not significantly.

The V gene is TRBV5-1, the J gene TRBJ1-1; D is undetermined. The sequence came from a girl between 2 and 10 years old in good health. Specimen: blood. CDR3 protein: CASRPRATPGGTEAFF. CDR3 nucleotide sequence: TGCGCCAGCAGGCCCCGGGCCACTCCCGGAGGCACTGAAGCTTTCTTT.